This TCR beta chain was captured by sequencing in a study of lymphopenia after photon versus proton radiotherapy. Trimming removed 2 bases from V and 0 bases from J; junction bases left unmatched: 5. The CDR3 spans 17 residues. CDR1 and CDR2 (germline): SGHRS, YFSETQ. Clones were sequenced by immunoSEQ multiplex PCR, and TCRdb holds only the in-frame ones, with some missing. The data show 40,000 or so clones, around 86% seen once. Sequenced here: peripheral blood, sampled from a patient treated with photon-based radiotherapy. This TCR was sampled from a man aged 35 to 55 with gastric cancer. The chain is built from TRBV5-1 and TRBJ2-6; 7 bases align to TRBD2. The CDR3 sequence is CASSFGPGGSGANVLTF. The CDR3 nucleotides are TGCGCCAGCAGCTTCGGCCCGGGGGGCTCTGGGGCCAACGTCCTGACTTTC.